The rows below give T cell receptor beta chains drawn from one sample of a study of blood T cells in healthy people across ages. In TCRdb, the 5' RACE reads were re-called with MiXCR into one record per CDR3 protein. This sample carries some 640,000 distinct CDR3 sequences, about 30% of them seen once, and the ten largest clones take more than 15%. The material sequenced was blood. The receptor source for this set is a woman older than 75 in good health. Both conserved end residues are part of each CDR3. A D gene is named only where the DNA matches it firmly. Only some rows state a clone size, as once, few, many or a class for expanded clones.

v_call	d_call	j_call	clone_size	cdr3_nt	cdr3_aa
TRBV25-1	TRBD1	TRBJ1-6	-	TGTGCCAGCAGTGAATATAGGACAGGGGTGAGCTCCTATAATTCACCCCTCCACTTT	CASSEYRTGVSSYNSPLHF
TRBV2	-	TRBJ2-5	many	TGTGCCAGCAGACTTGACAGAGCACAAGAGACCCAGTACTTC	CASRLDRAQETQYF
TRBV12-3/TRBV12-4	-	TRBJ1-1	many	TGTGCCAGCACCGCGACATGGGACACTGAAGCTTTCTTT	CASTATWDTEAFF
TRBV4-1	TRBD1	TRBJ1-4	-	TGCGCCAGCAGCCAAGATCGGTCAGGGGGCCCAAATGAGAAACGGTTTTTT	CASSQDRSGGPNEKRFF
TRBV6-6	-	TRBJ2-3	many	TGTGCCAGCAGTTACTCGGCTAGGCTAAGCACAGATACGCAGTATTTT	CASSYSARLSTDTQYF
TRBV5-1	-	TRBJ2-5	-	TGCGCCAGCAGCTCCGGACGTACAGGCTTAGGCCAAGAGACCCAGTACTTC	CASSSGRTGLGQETQYF
TRBV7-2	TRBD1	TRBJ1-2	-	TGTGCCAGCAGCATCGGGACAGGGGAGTATGGCTACACCTTC	CASSIGTGEYGYTF
TRBV6-6	-	TRBJ1-1	many	TGTGCCAGCAGACCCCTGGACAATGGACGGGACACTGAAGCTTTCTTT	CASRPLDNGRDTEAFF
TRBV25-1	TRBD1	TRBJ2-7	-	TGTGCCAGCAGTGGAAAACAGGGGCGCGAGCAGTACTTC	CASSGKQGREQYF
TRBV7-2	-	TRBJ2-3	-	TGTGTCAGCAGCCCCAGACGGAGCACAGATACGCAGTATTTT	CVSSPRRSTDTQYF
TRBV20-1	-	TRBJ1-5	many	TGCAGTGTTAGGGGTGGGCCTATCAATCAGCCCCAGCATTTT	CSVRGGPINQPQHF
TRBV18	-	TRBJ2-2	-	TGTGCCAGCTCACCGACAAAGGGAGGGGACACCGGGAAGCTGTTTTTT	CASSPTKGGDTGKLFF
TRBV12-3/TRBV12-4	-	TRBJ2-7	many	TGTGCCAGCAGACTTCGGACGGGGACCAGCTCCTACGAGCAGTACTTC	CASRLRTGTSSYEQYF
TRBV28	-	TRBJ2-5	many	TGTGCCAGCAGTTTCTCGAGGGGTAAGACCCAGTACTTC	CASSFSRGKTQYF
TRBV7-2	-	TRBJ1-6	many	TGTGCCAGCAGCTCCCGACAGGCCCAACCCCTCCACTTT	CASSSRQAQPLHF
TRBV20-1	TRBD2	TRBJ2-5	few	TGCAGTTTTCCTTCAGCGGGGGTATTCGGGACCCAGTACTTC	CSFPSAGVFGTQYF
TRBV6-1	TRBD1	TRBJ1-5	few	TGTGCCAGCAGTGAAGCTCCAGGGGGCGGCCTCGGTACTAGCAATCAGCCCCAGCATTTT	CASSEAPGGGLGTSNQPQHF
TRBV4-1	-	TRBJ1-4	-	TGCGCCAGCAGCCAAGGGAGGCGGGAAAAACTGTTTTTT	CASSQGRREKLFF
TRBV7-9	-	TRBJ2-3	-	TGTGCCAGCAGCTCCCGAGTGGAGAGGGCCAGCACAGATACGCAGTATTTT	CASSSRVERASTDTQYF
TRBV5-1	-	TRBJ2-1	-	TGCGCCAGCAGCTTAGAAGCGTTTAAGCAGTTCTTC	CASSLEAFKQFF
TRBV20-1	TRBD1	TRBJ2-3	-	TGCAGTGCGAGACCGACAGGGGGCGTCCTCACAGATACGCAGTATTTT	CSARPTGGVLTDTQYF
TRBV18	-	TRBJ2-5	many	TGTGCCAGCTCACCACCCGGGACCCCGGGGACCCAGTACTTC	CASSPPGTPGTQYF
TRBV12-3/TRBV12-4	TRBD2	TRBJ2-2	many	TGTGCCAGCAGCTTAGCGGGGGTAAACACCGGGGAGCTGTTTTTT	CASSLAGVNTGELFF
TRBV5-1	-	TRBJ2-3	few	TGCGCCAGCAGCTTGGCGGTCCTCTCCCACACAGATACGCAGTATTTT	CASSLAVLSHTDTQYF
TRBV4-2	-	TRBJ1-2	many	TGTGCCAGCAGCCAAGACACCCAGGGAAATGGCTACACCTTC	CASSQDTQGNGYTF
TRBV30	TRBD1	TRBJ2-5	few	TGTGCCTGGAACAAAGGGGGCCGAGAGACCCAGTACTTC	CAWNKGGRETQYF
TRBV7-9	TRBD2	TRBJ2-3	-	TGTGCCAGCAGGCCCGGGGGGAGCCGCAAGGATACGCAGTATTTT	CASRPGGSRKDTQYF
TRBV15	-	TRBJ1-1	-	TGTGCCACCAGCAGAGATCTCATGAACACTGAAGCTTTCTTT	CATSRDLMNTEAFF
TRBV3-1	-	TRBJ2-1	many	TGTGCCAGCAGCCAAGGAATCGCGTTAAACAATGAGCAGTTCTTC	CASSQGIALNNEQFF
TRBV13	-	TRBJ1-1	-	TGTGCCAGCAGCTCCACCGGGGCCCCTTGGATGAACACTGAAGCTTTCTTT	CASSSTGAPWMNTEAFF
TRBV7-9	TRBD1	TRBJ2-7	many	TGTGCCAGCAGCCGCGGGGGACAGGGGCATTCCGAGCAGTACTTC	CASSRGGQGHSEQYF
TRBV29-1	-	TRBJ2-3	-	TGCAGCGTGGGGGGGCTTAGGGGGCGCTTGGCCGGACCATTTTCCACAGATACGCAGTATTTT	CSVGGLRGRLAGPFSTDTQYF
TRBV20-1	-	TRBJ1-1	many	TGCAGTGCTAATGAGGCCTCCCGGCGGAACACTGAAGCTTTCTTT	CSANEASRRNTEAFF
TRBV25-1	-	TRBJ1-2	many	TGTGCCAGCAGTGAAGGGGGCTGGAGGTATGGCTACACCTTC	CASSEGGWRYGYTF
TRBV7-9	TRBD2	TRBJ2-6	-	TGTGCCAGCAGCTTAAGGTCGGGGGGGCCCTCTGGGGCCAACGTCCTGACTTTC	CASSLRSGGPSGANVLTF
TRBV18	-	TRBJ1-2	few	TGTGCCAGCTCCCCGAAGACGGGCCGCGGCTACACCTTC	CASSPKTGRGYTF
TRBV9	TRBD2	TRBJ2-7	few	TGTGCCAGCAGCCCAGGCCTAGCGGGGGGCTCCCTTTCCTACAATGAGCAGTACTTC	CASSPGLAGGSLSYNEQYF
TRBV4-1	TRBD1	TRBJ1-4	many	TGCGCCAGCAGCTACGGACAGGGGATTTGGGAAAAACTGTTTTTT	CASSYGQGIWEKLFF
TRBV20-1	-	TRBJ1-4	many	TGCAGTGCTAGAGATCTTTTTGAAAAACTGTTTTTT	CSARDLFEKLFF
TRBV10-3	-	TRBJ1-4	few	TGTGCCATCGGGAGCCAGTCTAATGAAAAACTGTTTTTT	CAIGSQSNEKLFF
TRBV5-1	TRBD2	TRBJ2-1	-	TGCGCCAGCACCTCAGATAGGCTAGCGGGGTACAATGAGCAGTTCTTC	CASTSDRLAGYNEQFF
TRBV28	TRBD1	TRBJ1-2	few	TGTGCCACCAATACAGGGGAAGTTGGCTACACCTTC	CATNTGEVGYTF
TRBV6-6	-	TRBJ2-1	many	TGTGCCAGCAGTTACTCTCCCAGGGGCGATGAGCAGTTCTTC	CASSYSPRGDEQFF
TRBV20-1	-	TRBJ2-5	many	TGCAGTGGTACCGGCCCAGAAGGGACCCAGTACTTC	CSGTGPEGTQYF
TRBV29-1	TRBD1	TRBJ1-2	many	TGCAGCGTTGCGGGACAGGCACCGAACTATGGCTACACCTTC	CSVAGQAPNYGYTF
TRBV6-2/TRBV6-3	-	TRBJ2-6	-	TGTGCCAGCAGTTCAATCCGGAGGGACAGTCCCTCTGGGGCCAACGTCCTGACTTTC	CASSSIRRDSPSGANVLTF
TRBV6-2/TRBV6-3	TRBD1	TRBJ1-1	-	TGTGCCAGCAGAATAAACAGGGGTACAATGGCTGAAGCTTTCTTT	CASRINRGTMAEAFF
TRBV11-2	-	TRBJ2-5	few	TGTGCCAGCAGCTTAGACAGGGGTTACAATGAGCAGTACTTC	CASSLDRGYNEQYF
TRBV5-6	-	TRBJ2-1	-	TGTGCCAGCAGCTTTCCAGGCTACAATGAGCAGTTCTTC	CASSFPGYNEQFF
TRBV20-1	TRBD2	TRBJ2-3	-	TGCAGTGCTACTAGCGGGGGGGCATCGGATACGCAGTATTTT	CSATSGGASDTQYF
TRBV12-5	TRBD2	TRBJ2-1	many	TGTGCTAGTGGTTTGCCTGGGACTAGAAAGTTCTTC	CASGLPGTRKFF
TRBV5-5	TRBD2	TRBJ2-3	many	TGTGCCAGCAGTCCGGGGGGGGGACCAGATACGCAGTATTTT	CASSPGGGPDTQYF
TRBV19	-	TRBJ2-2	few	TGTGCCAGTACCCTCAGACACGGGGTCAGGAGTTCCGGGGAGCTGTTTTTT	CASTLRHGVRSSGELFF
TRBV7-9	-	TRBJ1-2	many	TGTGCCAGCAGCTTAGCAGTAGAGGCTAGGGGTGATGGCTACACCTTC	CASSLAVEARGDGYTF
TRBV7-9	-	TRBJ1-5	few	TGTGCCAGCAGCTTCGCAAGTGATCAGCCCCAGCATTTT	CASSFASDQPQHF
TRBV7-6	-	TRBJ2-7	many	TGTGCCAGCAGCTCCGCCGGGACGTCCTACTACGAGCAGTACTTC	CASSSAGTSYYEQYF
TRBV30	-	TRBJ1-1	few	TGTGCCTGGACTTCACGGGTCGGGACTGAAGCTTTCTTT	CAWTSRVGTEAFF
TRBV20-1	TRBD2	TRBJ2-5	-	TGCAGTGCTAGAGGTGTGATTGGCGGGGGAAAGACCCAGTACTTC	CSARGVIGGGKTQYF
TRBV10-3	-	TRBJ2-1	many	TGTGCCATCAGCCGACAGGTGAGCAATGAGCAGTTCTTC	CAISRQVSNEQFF
TRBV5-1	-	TRBJ2-3	many	TGCGCCAGCAGCTTGATGTTCCAAAGCACAGATACGCAGTATTTT	CASSLMFQSTDTQYF